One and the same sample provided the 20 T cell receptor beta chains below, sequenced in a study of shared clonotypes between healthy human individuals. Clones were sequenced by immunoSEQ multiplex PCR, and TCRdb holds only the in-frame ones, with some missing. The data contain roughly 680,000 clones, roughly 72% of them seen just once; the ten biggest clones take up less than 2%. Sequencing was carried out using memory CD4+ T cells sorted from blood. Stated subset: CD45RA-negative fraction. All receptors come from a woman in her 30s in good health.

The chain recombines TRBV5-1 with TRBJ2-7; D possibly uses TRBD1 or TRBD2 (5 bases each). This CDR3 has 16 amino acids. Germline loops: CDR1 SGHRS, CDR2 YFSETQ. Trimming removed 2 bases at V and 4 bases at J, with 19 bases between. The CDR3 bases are TGCGCCAGCAGCTTTGGGGGTGGCATCGACGTTTACGAGCAGTACTTC. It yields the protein CASSFGGGIDVYEQYF.

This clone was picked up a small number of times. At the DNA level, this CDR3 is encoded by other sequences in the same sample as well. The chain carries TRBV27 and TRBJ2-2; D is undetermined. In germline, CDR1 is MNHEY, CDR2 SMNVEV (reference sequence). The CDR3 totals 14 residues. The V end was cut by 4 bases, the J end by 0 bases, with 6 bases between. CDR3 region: CASSSQPNTGELFF. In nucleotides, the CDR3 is TGTGCCAGCAGTTCCCAACCGAACACCGGGGAGCTGTTTTTT.

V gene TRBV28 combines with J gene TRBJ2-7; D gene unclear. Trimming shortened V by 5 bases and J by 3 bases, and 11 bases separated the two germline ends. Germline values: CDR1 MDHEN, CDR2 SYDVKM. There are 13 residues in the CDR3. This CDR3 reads CASSTGPIYEQYF. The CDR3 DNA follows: TGTGCCAGCAGTACCGGGCCAATCTACGAGCAGTACTTC.

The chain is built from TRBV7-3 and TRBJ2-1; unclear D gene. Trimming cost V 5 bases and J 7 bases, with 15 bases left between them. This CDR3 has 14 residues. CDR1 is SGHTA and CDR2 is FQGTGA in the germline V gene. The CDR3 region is CASSAQVGMNEQFF. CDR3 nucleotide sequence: TGTGCCAGCAGCGCCCAGGTGGGTATGAATGAGCAGTTCTTC.

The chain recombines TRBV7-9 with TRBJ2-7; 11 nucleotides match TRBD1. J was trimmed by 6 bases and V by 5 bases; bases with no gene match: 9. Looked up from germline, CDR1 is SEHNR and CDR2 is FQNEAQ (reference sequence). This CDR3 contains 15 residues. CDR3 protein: CASSQGGTGGSEQYF. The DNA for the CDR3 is TGTGCCAGCAGCCAAGGGGGGACAGGGGGTAGCGAGCAGTACTTC.

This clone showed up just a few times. The DNA for the CDR3 is TGCGCCAGCAGTCAAACACGAGGGGCCCCCTACGAGCAGTACTTC. Translating it yields CASSQTRGAPYEQYF. The chain uses TRBV23-1 and TRBJ2-7; D may be TRBD1 or TRBD2 (5 bases each). TRBV23-1 is designated an ORF whose function remains uncertain. The CDR3 runs to 15 residues. V dropped 2 bases and J dropped 2 bases, with 13 bases sitting between them.

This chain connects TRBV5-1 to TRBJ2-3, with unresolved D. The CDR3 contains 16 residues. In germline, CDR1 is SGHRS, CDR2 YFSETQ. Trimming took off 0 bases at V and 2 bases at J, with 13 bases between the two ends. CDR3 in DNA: TGCGCCAGCAGCTTGGCCGGGTTTGGGTACACAGATACGCAGTATTTT. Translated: CASSLAGFGYTDTQYF. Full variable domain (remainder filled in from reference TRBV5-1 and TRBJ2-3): KAGVTQTPRYLIKTRGQQVTLSCSPISGHRSVSWYQQTPGQGLQFLFEYFSETQRNKGNFPGRFSGRQFSNSRSEMNVSTLELGDSALYLCASSLAGFGYTDTQYFGPGTRLTVL.

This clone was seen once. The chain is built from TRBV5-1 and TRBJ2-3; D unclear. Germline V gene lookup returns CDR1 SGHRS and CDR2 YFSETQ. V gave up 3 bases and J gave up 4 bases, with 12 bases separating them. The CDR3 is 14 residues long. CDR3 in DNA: TGCGCCAGCAGCTCCGGTAGCCTACCAGATACGCAGTATTTT. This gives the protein CASSSGSLPDTQYF.

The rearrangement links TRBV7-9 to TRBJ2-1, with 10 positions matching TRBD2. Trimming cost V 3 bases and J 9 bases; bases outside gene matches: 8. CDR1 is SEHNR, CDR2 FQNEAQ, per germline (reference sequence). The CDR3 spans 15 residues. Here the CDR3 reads CASSFRGLADTEQFF. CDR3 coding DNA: TGTGCCAGCAGCTTTAGAGGACTAGCGGACACTGAGCAGTTCTTC.

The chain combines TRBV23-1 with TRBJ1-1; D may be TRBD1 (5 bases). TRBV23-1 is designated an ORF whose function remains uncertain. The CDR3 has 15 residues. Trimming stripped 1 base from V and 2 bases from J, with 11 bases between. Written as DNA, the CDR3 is TGCGCCAGCAGTCAATGGCAGGGAAAAAACACTGAAGCTTTCTTT. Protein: CASSQWQGKNTEAFF.

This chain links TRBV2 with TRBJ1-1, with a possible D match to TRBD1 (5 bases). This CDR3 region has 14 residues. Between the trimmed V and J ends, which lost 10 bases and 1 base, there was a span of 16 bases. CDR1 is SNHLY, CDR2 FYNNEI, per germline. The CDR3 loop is CATADRGRNTEAFF. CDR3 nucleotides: TGTGCCACCGCCGATAGGGGTCGGAACACTGAAGCTTTCTTT. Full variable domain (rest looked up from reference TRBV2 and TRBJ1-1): EPEVTQTPSHQVTQMGQEVILRCVPISNHLYFYWYRQILGQKVEFLVSFYNNEISEKSEIFDDQFSVERPDGSNFTLKIRSTKLEDSAMYFCATADRGRNTEAFFGQGTRLTVV.

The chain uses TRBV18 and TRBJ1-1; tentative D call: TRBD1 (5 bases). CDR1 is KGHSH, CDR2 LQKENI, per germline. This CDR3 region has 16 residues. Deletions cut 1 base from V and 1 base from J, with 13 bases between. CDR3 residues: CASSPLGGTSNTEAFF. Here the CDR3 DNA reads TGTGCCAGCTCACCACTCGGGGGGACGTCGAACACTGAAGCTTTCTTT.

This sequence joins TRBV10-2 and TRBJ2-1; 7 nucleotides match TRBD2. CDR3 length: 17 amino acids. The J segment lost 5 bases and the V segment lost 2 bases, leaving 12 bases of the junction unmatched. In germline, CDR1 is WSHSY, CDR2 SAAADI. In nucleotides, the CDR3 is TGCGCCAGCAGTGAGGCGCGGAGGCGGGAGCGCCACAATGAGCAGTTCTTC. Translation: CASSEARRRERHNEQFF.

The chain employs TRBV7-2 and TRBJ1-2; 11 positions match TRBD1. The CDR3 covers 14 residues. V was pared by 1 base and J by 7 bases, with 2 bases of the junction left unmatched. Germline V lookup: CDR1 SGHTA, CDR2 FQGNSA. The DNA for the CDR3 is TGTGCCAGCAGCTTAGGGACAGGGGGCGTTGGCTACACCTTC. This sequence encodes CASSLGTGGVGYTF.

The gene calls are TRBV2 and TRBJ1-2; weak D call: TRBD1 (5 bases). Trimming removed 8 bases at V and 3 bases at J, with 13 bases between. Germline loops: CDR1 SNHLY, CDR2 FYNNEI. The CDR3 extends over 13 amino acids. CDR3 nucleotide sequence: TGTGCCAGCGGGGGACGGACGGACTATGGCTACACCTTC. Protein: CASGGRTDYGYTF.

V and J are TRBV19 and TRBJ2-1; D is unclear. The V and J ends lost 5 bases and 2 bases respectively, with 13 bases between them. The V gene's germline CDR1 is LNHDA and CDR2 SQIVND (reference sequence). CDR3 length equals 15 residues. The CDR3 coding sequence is TGTGCCAGTAGTCAGGATACCCTTACCTACAATGAGCAGTTCTTC. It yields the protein CASSQDTLTYNEQFF.

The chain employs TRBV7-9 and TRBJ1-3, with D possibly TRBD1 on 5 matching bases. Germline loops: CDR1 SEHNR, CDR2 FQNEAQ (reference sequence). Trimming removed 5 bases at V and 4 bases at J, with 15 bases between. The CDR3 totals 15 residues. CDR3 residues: CASSVQGAVGNTIYF. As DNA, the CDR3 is TGTGCCAGCAGCGTTCAGGGAGCTGTAGGAAACACCATATATTTT.

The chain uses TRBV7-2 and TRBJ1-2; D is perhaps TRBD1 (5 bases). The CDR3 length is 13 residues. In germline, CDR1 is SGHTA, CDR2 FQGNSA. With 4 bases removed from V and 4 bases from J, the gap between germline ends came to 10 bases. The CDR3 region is CASSSTGTYGYTF. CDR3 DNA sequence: TGTGCCAGCAGCTCCACCGGGACCTATGGCTACACCTTC.

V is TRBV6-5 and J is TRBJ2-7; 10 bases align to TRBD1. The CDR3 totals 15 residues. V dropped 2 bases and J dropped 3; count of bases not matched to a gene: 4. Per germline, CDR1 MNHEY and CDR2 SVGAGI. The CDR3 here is CASSYGGTGDYEQYF. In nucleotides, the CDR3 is TGTGCCAGCAGTTACGGCGGGACAGGGGACTACGAGCAGTACTTC.

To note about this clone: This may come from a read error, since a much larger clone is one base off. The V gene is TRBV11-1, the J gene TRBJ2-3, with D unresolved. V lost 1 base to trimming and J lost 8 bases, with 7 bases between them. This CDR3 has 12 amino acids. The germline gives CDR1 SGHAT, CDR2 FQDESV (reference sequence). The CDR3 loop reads CASSLGPRTQYF. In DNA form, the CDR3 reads TGTGCCAGCAGCTTAGGCCCGCGTACGCAGTATTTT.